This TCR beta chain was sequenced during a study of T cell changes during pregnancy in multiple sclerosis. The sample holds a few counts of this clone. TCRdb's table, derived via immunoSEQ multiplex PCR, lists solely in-frame clones and lacks some. Among some 71,000 clones listed, 90% to 95% were seen once. Germline CDR1 MNHEY, CDR2 SVGAGI. This CDR3 contains 14 residues. J gave up 7 bases and V 6 bases, and 11 bases lay outside the gene matches. This sample comprised CD4+ T cells from peripheral blood mononuclear cells, obtained in the third trimester of pregnancy. This TCR was recovered from a female donor in good health, enrolled as a control in a pregnancy study. The chain is built from TRBV6-5 and TRBJ1-1; 7 bases are a match to TRBD1. The CDR3 here is CASRWDSRTLEAFF. CDR3 DNA: TGTGCCAGCAGATGGGACAGCCGTACTCTTGAAGCTTTCTTT.